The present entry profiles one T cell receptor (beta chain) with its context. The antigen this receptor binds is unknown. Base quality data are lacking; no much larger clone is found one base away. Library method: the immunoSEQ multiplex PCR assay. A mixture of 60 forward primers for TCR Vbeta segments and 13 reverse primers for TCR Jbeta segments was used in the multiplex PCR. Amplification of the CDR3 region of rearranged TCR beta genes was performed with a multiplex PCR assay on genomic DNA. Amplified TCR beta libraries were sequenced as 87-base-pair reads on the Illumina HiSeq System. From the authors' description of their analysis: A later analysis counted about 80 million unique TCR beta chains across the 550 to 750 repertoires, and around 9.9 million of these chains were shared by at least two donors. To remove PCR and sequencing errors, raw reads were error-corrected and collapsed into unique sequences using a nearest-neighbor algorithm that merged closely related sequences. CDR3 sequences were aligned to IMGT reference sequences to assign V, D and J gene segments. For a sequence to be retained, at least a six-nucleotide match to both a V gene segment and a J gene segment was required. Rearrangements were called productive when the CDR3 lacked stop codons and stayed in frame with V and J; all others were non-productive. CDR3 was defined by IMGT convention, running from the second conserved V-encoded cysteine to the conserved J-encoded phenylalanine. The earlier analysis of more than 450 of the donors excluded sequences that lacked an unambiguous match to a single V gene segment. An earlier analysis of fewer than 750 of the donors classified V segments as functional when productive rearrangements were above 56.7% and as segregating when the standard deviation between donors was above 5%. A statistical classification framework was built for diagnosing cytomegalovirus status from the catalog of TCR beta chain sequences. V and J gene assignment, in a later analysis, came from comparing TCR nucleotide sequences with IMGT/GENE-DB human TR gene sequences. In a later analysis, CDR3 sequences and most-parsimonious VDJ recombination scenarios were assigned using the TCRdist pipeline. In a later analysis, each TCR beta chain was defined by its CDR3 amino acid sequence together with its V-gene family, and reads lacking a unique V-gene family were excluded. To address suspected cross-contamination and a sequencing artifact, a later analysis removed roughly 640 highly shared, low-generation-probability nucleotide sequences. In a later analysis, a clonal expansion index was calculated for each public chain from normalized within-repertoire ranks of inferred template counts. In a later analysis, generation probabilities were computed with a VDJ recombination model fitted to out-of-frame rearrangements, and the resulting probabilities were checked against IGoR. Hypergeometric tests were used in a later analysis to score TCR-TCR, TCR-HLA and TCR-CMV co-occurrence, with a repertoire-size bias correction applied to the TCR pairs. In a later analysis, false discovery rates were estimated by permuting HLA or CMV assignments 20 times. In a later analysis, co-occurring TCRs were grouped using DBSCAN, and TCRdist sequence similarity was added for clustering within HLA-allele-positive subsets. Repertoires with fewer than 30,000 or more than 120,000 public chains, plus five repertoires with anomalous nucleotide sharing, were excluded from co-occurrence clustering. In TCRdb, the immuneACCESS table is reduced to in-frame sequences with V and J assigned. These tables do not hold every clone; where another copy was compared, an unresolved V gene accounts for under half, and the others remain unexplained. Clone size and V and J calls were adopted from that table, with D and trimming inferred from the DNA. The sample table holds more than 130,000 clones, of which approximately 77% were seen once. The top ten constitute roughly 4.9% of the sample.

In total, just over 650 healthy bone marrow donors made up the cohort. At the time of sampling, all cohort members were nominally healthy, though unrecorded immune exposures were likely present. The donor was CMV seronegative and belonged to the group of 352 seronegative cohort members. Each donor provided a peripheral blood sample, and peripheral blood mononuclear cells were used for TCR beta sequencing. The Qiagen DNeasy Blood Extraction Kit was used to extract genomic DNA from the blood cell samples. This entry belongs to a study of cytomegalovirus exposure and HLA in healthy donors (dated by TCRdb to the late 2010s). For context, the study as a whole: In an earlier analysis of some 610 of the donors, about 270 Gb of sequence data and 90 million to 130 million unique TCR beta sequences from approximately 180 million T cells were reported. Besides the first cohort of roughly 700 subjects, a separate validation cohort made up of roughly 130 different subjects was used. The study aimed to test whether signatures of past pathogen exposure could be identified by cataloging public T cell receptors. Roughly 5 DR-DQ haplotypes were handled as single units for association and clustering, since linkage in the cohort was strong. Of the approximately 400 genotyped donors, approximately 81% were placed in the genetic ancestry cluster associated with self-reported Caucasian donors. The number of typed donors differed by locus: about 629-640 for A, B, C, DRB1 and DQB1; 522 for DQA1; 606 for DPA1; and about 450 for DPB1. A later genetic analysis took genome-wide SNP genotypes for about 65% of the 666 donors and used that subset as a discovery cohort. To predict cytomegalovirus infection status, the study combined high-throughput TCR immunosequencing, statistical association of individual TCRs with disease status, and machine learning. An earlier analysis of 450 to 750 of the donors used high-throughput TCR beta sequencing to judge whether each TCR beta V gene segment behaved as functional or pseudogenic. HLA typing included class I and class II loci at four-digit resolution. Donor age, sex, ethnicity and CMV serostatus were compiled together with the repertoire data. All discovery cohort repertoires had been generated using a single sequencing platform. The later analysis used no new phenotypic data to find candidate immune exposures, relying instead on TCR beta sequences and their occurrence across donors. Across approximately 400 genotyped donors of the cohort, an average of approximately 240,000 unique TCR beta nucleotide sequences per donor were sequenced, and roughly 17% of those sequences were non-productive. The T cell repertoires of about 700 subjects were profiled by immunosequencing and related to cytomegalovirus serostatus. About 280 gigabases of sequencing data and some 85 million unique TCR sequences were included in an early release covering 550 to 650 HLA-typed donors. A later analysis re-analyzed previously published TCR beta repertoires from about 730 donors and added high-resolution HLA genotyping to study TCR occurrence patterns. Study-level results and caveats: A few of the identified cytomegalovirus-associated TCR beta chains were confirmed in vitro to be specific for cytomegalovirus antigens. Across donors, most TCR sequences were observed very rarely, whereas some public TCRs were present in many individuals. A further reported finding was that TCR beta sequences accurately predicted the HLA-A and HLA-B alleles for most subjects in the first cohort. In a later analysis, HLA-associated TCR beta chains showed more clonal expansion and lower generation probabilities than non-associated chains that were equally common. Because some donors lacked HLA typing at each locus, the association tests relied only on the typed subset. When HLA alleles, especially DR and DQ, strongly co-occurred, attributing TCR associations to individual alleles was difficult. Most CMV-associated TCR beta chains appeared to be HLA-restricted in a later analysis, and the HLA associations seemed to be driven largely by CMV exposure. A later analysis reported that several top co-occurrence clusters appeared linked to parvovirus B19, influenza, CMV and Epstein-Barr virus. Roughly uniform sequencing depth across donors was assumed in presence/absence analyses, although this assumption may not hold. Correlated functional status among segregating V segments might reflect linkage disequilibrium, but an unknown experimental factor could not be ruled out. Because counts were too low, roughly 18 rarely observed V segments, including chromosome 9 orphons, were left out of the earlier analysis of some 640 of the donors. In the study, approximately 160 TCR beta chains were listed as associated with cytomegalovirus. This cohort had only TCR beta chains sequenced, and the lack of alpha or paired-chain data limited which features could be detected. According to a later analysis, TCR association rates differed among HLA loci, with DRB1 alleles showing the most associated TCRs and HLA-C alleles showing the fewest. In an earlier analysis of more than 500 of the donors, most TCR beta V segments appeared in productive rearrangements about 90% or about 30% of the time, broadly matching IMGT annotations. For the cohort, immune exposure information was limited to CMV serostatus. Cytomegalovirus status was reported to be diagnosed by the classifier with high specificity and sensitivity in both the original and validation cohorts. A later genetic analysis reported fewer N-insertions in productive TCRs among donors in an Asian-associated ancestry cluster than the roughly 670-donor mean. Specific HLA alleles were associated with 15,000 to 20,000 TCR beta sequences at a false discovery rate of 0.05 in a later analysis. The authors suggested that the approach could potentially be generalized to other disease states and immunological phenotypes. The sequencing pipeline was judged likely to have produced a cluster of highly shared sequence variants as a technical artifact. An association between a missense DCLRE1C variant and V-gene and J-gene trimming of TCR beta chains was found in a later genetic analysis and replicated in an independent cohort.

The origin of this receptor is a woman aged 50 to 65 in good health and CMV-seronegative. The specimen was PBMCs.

DNA sequence: TGTGCCACCAGTTCGGGGAGCACCTATAATTCACCCCTCCACTTT. Its translation is CATSSGSTYNSPLHF. The rearrangement joined TRBV15 to TRBJ1-6, with no D gene named confidently. Deletion took 6 bases off V and 2 bases off J, with a span of 11 bases between the germline ends. Sequences LNHNV (CDR1) and YYDKDF (CDR2) are obtained from the germline V gene (reference sequence). Including the terminal cysteine and phenylalanine, the CDR3 comprises 15 residues. Of the read, only the CDR3 DNA is kept; its 45 bases are in frame from base 1.